Listed here are 29 T cell receptor beta chains from one sample, sequenced in a study of blood T cell repertoires in COVID-19 (dated by TCRdb to the early 2020s). Libraries came from the immunoSEQ multiplex PCR assay. TCRdb holds this immuneACCESS table with in-frame rearrangements only. Some clones are missing; in checked studies, unresolved V genes explain under half, and the rest has no known cause. This sample lists more than 300,000 clones; more than 70% were detected once. Roughly 1.2% of the sample comes from the top ten. The sample consisted of peripheral blood. The receptors here all came from a woman between 50 and 59 years old with acute or convalescent COVID-19.

V usage is TRBV19 and J usage is TRBJ1-2; 9 positions match TRBD1. The CDR3 extends over 14 amino acids. After removal of 7 bases from V and 3 bases from J, the junction contained 6 bases not matched to a gene. Germline CDR1 is LNHDA and CDR2 is SQIVND (reference sequence). The chain's CDR3 is CASTPRDRDYGYTF. CDR3 DNA: TGTGCCAGTACCCCCCGGGACAGGGACTATGGCTACACCTTC. The full variable domain, with the rest looked up from reference TRBV19 and TRBJ1-2, is DGGITQSPKYLFRKEGQNVTLSCEQNLNHDAMYWYRQDPGQGLRLIYYSQIVNDFQKGDIAEGYSVSREKKESFPLTVTSAQKNPTAFYLCASTPRDRDYGYTFGSGTRLTVV.

The chain employs TRBV7-8 and TRBJ2-2; no clear D. The CDR3 is 17 residues long. With 4 bases removed from V and 8 bases from J, the gap between germline ends came to 23 bases. Germline V gene data show CDR1 as SGHVS and CDR2 as FQNEAQ. The CDR3 protein is CASSSYRIPSRGGELFF. The CDR3 DNA reads TGTGCCAGCAGCTCCTACCGTATCCCATCGCGAGGAGGGGAGCTGTTTTTT.

The gene calls are TRBV7-2 and TRBJ1-2; D is perhaps TRBD1 (5 bases). Germline V lookup: CDR1 SGHTA, CDR2 FQGNSA. Trimming removed 5 bases from V and 0 bases from J, with 16 bases in between. The CDR3 length is 16 residues. The CDR3 spells CASSQSLQATNYGYTF. The DNA for the CDR3 is TGTGCCAGCAGCCAATCACTACAGGCAACTAACTATGGCTACACCTTC.

The chain joins TRBV6-6 to TRBJ2-3; D gene uncertain. The V gene lost 5 bases and the J gene lost 6 bases, with 12 bases spanning the gap. The CDR3 loop spans 13 amino acids. The V gene's germline CDR1 is MNHNY and CDR2 SVGAGI (reference sequence). Here the CDR3 DNA reads TGTGCCAGCAGTCCTACTCGGTCGGATACGCAGTATTTT. Translated: CASSPTRSDTQYF.

The V call is TRBV5-1, the J call TRBJ1-1; no clear D. The CDR3 has 13 amino acids. Germline V lookup: CDR1 SGHRS, CDR2 YFSETQ. Trimming removed 0 bases at V and 8 bases at J, with 11 bases between. CDR3 coding DNA: TGCGCCAGCAGCTTGGCCGGGAGTCGCGAAGCTTTCTTT. It is translated as CASSLAGSREAFF.

This clone was detected only once. The chain has TRBV27 and TRBJ2-3; 8 bases match TRBD2. Trimming at V came to 2 bases and at J to 2 bases, leaving 18 bases not matched to a gene. CDR1 and CDR2 (germline): MNHEY, SMNVEV (reference sequence). The CDR3 is 20 residues long. The CDR3 reads CASSLSLRASWREDTDTQYF. The CDR3 nucleotides read TGTGCCAGCAGTTTAAGTCTTAGGGCCTCCTGGCGGGAGGACACAGATACGCAGTATTTT.

The J gene is TRBJ1-3, the V gene TRBV5-5; tentatively, D is TRBD1 (6 bases). Trimming took off 2 bases at V and 5 bases at J, with 20 bases between the two ends. The germline V gene encodes CDR1 SGHKS and CDR2 YYEKEE (reference sequence). The CDR3 runs 17 residues. The CDR3: CASSFLPLPQGRNTIYF. The CDR3 coding sequence is TGTGCCAGCAGCTTTTTACCCCTGCCGCAGGGGAGAAACACCATATATTTT.

J is TRBJ2-7 and V is TRBV12-3 or TRBV12-4, with 10 bases fitting TRBD1. After removal of 8 bases from V and 3 bases from J, the junction contained 4 bases not matched to a gene. There are 13 residues in the CDR3. CDR3 in DNA: TGTGCCAGCGCCGGGACAGGGGACTACGAGCAGTACTTC. It is translated as CASAGTGDYEQYF.

The chain carries TRBV6-4 and TRBJ2-6; 9 nucleotides align to TRBD1. After removal of 6 bases from V and 4 bases from J, the junction contained 7 bases not matched to a gene. Germline-derived CDR1 and CDR2 are MRHNA and SNTAGT. This CDR3 comprises 16 residues. This CDR3 is CASSPTGGIGANVLTF. The CDR3 coding sequence is TGTGCCAGCAGCCCCACAGGGGGCATCGGGGCCAACGTCCTGACTTTC.

In this sample, this clone turned up a few times. This sequence joins TRBV28 and TRBJ1-5; D uncertain. The V and J ends lost 4 bases and 2 bases respectively, with 15 bases between them. CDR1 is MDHEN and CDR2 is SYDVKM in the germline V gene. The CDR3 length is 16 residues. The CDR3 nucleotides read TGTGCCAGCAGTTCCTCGCCACAACGGGGCAATCAGCCCCAGCATTTT. Its translation is CASSSSPQRGNQPQHF.

In its sample, this clone was seen a few times. The chain combines TRBV27 with TRBJ1-5, with D tentatively TRBD1 (5 bases). V lost 3 bases to trimming and J lost 6 bases, with 9 bases between them. The CDR3 has 13 residues. Germline loops: CDR1 MNHEY, CDR2 SMNVEV (reference sequence). The CDR3 DNA reads as TGTGCCAGCAGTTTCCTGGGGGGTCAGCCCCAGCATTTT. It encodes CASSFLGGQPQHF.

V is TRBV21-1 and J is TRBJ1-2. TRBV21-1 is a pseudogene locus. This CDR3 comprises 13 residues. CDR3 loop: CASSMRLNYGYTF. CDR3 DNA: TGTGCCAGCAGCATGCGGCTTAACTATGGCTACACCTTC.

This rearrangement joins TRBV4-2 to TRBJ2-1, with a weak D call TRBD2 (5 bases). Trimming took off 4 bases at V and 4 bases at J, with 8 bases between the two ends. In germline, CDR1 is LGHNA, CDR2 YNFKEQ. This CDR3 has 13 residues. The CDR3 is CASSRGPYNEQFF. CDR3 DNA: TGTGCCAGCAGCCGAGGGCCTTACAATGAGCAGTTCTTC.

This clone has a handful of counts. The chain has TRBV9 and TRBJ1-2; 8 positions agree with TRBD1. CDR3 size: 16 residues. The V and J ends lost 4 bases and 1 base, in that order; junction bases with no gene match: 9. Per the germline V gene, CDR1 is SGDLS and CDR2 is YYNGEE. The CDR3 DNA reads TGTGCCAGCAGCCCCACCCGACAGGGGCGTAACTATGGCTACACCTTC. It specifies CASSPTRQGRNYGYTF.

The chain is built from TRBV18 and TRBJ2-1; 8 bases agree with TRBD2. This CDR3 contains 17 residues. V shed 0 bases and J 0 bases; nucleotides not matched to a gene: 4. Germline V gene lookup returns CDR1 KGHSH and CDR2 LQKENI. The CDR3 nucleotides are TGTGCCAGCTCACCACCTAGCGGGGCCAGCTCCTACAATGAGCAGTTCTTC. Translation: CASSPPSGASSYNEQFF.

The chain links TRBV21-1 to TRBJ2-4; the table's TRBD1 call for D was not verified on the DNA. TRBV21-1 is a known pseudogene. This CDR3 region has 18 residues. CDR3 coding DNA: TGTGCCAGCAGCTCTTGTTCCGGGACAGGGATCTACAAAAACATTCAGTACTTC. It yields the protein CASSSCSGTGIYKNIQYF.

For the CDR3, the DNA is TGTGCCTGGAGTGTACGGGTGCAGGGGGCGTGGACCGGGGAGCTGTTTTTT. The encoded protein is CAWSVRVQGAWTGELFF. The chain joins TRBV30 to TRBJ2-2; 8 nucleotides line up with TRBD1. Unmatched junction bases numbered 11, after V lost 0 bases and J lost 5 bases. The CDR3 runs to 17 residues. Germline CDR1 and CDR2: GTSNPN and SVGIG (reference sequence).

This sequence joins TRBV12-5 and TRBJ2-7, with 13 bases lining up with TRBD2. The CDR3 runs to 16 residues. V gave up 4 bases and J gave up 2 bases; unmatched junction bases: 5. The germline CDR1 and CDR2 sequences are LGHNT and FRNRAP. For the CDR3, the DNA is TGTGCTAGTGGTTGGGGAGGACTAGCGGGAGCCTACGAGCAGTACTTC. It encodes CASGWGGLAGAYEQYF. The full variable domain, with the rest looked up from reference TRBV12-5 and TRBJ2-7, is DARVTQTPRHKVTEMGQEVTMRCQPILGHNTVFWYRQTMMQGLELLAYFRNRAPLDDSGMPKDRFSAEMPDATLATLKIQPSEPRDSAVYFCASGWGGLAGAYEQYFGPGTRLTVT.

A few counts support this clone. J is TRBJ2-2 and V is TRBV7-2, with a possible D match to TRBD2 (5 bases). The CDR3 has 15 residues. Germline-derived CDR1 and CDR2 are SGHTA and FQGNSA. Trimming took 3 bases from V and 7 from J, leaving 15 bases between them. CDR3 nucleotides: TGTGCCAGCAGCTTTCTAGCCATCGTGGGCGGGGAGCTGTTTTTT. This sequence encodes CASSFLAIVGGELFF. The whole variable domain, remainder taken from reference TRBV7-2 and TRBJ2-2, is GAGVSQSPSNKVTEKGKDVELRCDPISGHTALYWYRQSLGQGLEFLIYFQGNSAPDKSGLPSDRFSAERTGGSVSTLTIQRTQQEDSAVYLCASSFLAIVGGELFFGEGSRLTVL.

To note about this clone: A read error may produce the germline difference seen at one junction end. The chain combines TRBV14 with TRBJ2-7, with TRBD1 matching 11 bases. Germline V gene data show CDR1 as SGHDN and CDR2 as FVKESK. The CDR3 consists of 18 residues. CDR3 amino acids: CASSKEADRGRETYEQYF. In DNA form, the CDR3 reads TGTGCCAGCAGCAAAGAAGCGGACAGGGGGCGCGAAACCTACGAGCAGTACTTC. Complete variable domain (other parts from reference TRBV14 and TRBJ2-7): EAGVTQFPSHSVIEKGQTVTLRCDPISGHDNLYWYRRVMGKEIKFLLHFVKESKQDESGMPNNRFLAERTGGTYSTLKVQPAELEDSGVYFCASSKEADRGRETYEQYFGPGTRLTVT.

J is TRBJ2-4 and V is TRBV6-5, with a weak D call TRBD1 (6 bases). Trimming left V 5 bases short and J 0 bases short, with 11 bases between. The CDR3 covers 15 residues. The germline V gene encodes CDR1 MNHEY and CDR2 SVGAGI. The CDR3 coding sequence is TGTGCCAGCAGTCCCCCAGGGGAAGCCAAAAACATTCAGTACTTC. It is translated as CASSPPGEAKNIQYF.

The chain combines TRBV25-1 with TRBJ1-1; tentative D call: TRBD1 (5 bases). V was shortened by 5 bases and J by 5 bases, with 15 bases between the two germline ends. Per germline, CDR1 MGHDK and CDR2 SYGVNS. This CDR3 has 14 residues. The CDR3 protein is CASSPTKRQTEAFF. In DNA form, the CDR3 reads TGTGCCAGCAGTCCGACGAAACGACAGACTGAAGCTTTCTTT.

The rearrangement uses TRBV7-6 and TRBJ2-3, with 12 positions matching TRBD2. The CDR3 length is 17 residues. V trimming: 0 bases; J trimming: 4 bases; junction bases outside the gene matches: 5. Germline CDR1 and CDR2: SGHVS and FNYEAQ. The CDR3 reads CASSLAPLAGGSDTQYF. The CDR3 DNA reads as TGTGCCAGCAGCTTAGCGCCCCTAGCGGGAGGGTCAGATACGCAGTATTTT.

The J gene is TRBJ2-6, the V gene TRBV6-5; the D is unclear. The CDR3 is 14 amino acids. Trimming cost V 5 bases and J 0 bases, with 5 bases left between them. CDR1 is MNHEY and CDR2 is SVGAGI in the germline V gene. The CDR3: CASSHTSGANVLTF. Written as DNA, the CDR3 is TGTGCCAGCAGTCACACCTCTGGGGCCAACGTCCTGACTTTC.

Comments on this clone: This specimen includes other DNA sequences encoding the same CDR3. The chain joins TRBV27 to TRBJ1-1; D ambiguous. V was trimmed by 1 base and J by 1 base, leaving 7 bases between them. CDR3 length equals 14 residues. Germline-derived CDR1 and CDR2 are MNHEY and SMNVEV (reference sequence). The CDR3 coding sequence is TGTGCCAGCAGTTTATTCCGGGGGAACACTGAAGCTTTCTTT. This gives the protein CASSLFRGNTEAFF.

This clone was picked up many times. The CDR3: CASSPQTEDFVYGYTF. CDR3 DNA sequence: TGTGCCAGCTCACCACAGACAGAAGATTTTGTTTATGGCTACACCTTC. The rearrangement links TRBV18 to TRBJ1-2; tentative D call: TRBD1 (5 bases). This CDR3 contains 16 residues. Germline V gene lookup returns CDR1 KGHSH and CDR2 LQKENI. V shed 1 base and J shed 5 bases, with 17 bases lying between them. The full variable domain, rest sourced from reference TRBV18 and TRBJ1-2, is NAGVMQNPRHLVRRRGQEARLRCSPMKGHSHVYWYRQLPEEGLKFMVYLQKENIIDESGMPKERFSAEFPKEGPSILRIQQVVRGDSAAYFCASSPQTEDFVYGYTFGSGTRLTVV.

The chain employs TRBV6-5 and TRBJ1-3; a possible D gene is TRBD1 (6 bases). There are 14 residues in the CDR3. Trimming took 5 bases from V and 3 from J, leaving 11 bases between them. The germline V gene has CDR1 MNHEY and CDR2 SVGAGI. The CDR3 spells CASSTQGFGNTIYF. Written as DNA, the CDR3 is TGTGCCAGCAGTACACAGGGCTTTGGAAACACCATATATTTT.

The gene calls are TRBV30 and TRBJ1-6; no firm D call. The V gene lost 2 bases and the J gene lost 3 bases, with 17 bases spanning the gap. This CDR3 is 17 amino acids long. The V gene's germline CDR1 is GTSNPN and CDR2 SVGIG (reference sequence). The CDR3 loop reads CAWSRPFFRDYNSPLHF. CDR3 bases: TGTGCCTGGAGTCGGCCTTTCTTCCGGGACTATAATTCACCCCTCCACTTT. Full variable domain (remainder filled in from reference TRBV30 and TRBJ1-6): SQTIHQWPATLVQPVGSPLSLECTVEGTSNPNLYWYRQAAGRGLQLLFYSVGIGQISSEVPQNLSASRPQDRQFILSSKKLLLSDSGFYLCAWSRPFFRDYNSPLHFGNGTRLTVT.

This clone has a single count. The chain couples TRBV3-1 (or the pseudogene TRBV3-2) to TRBJ2-5, with 10 bases fitting TRBD2. V was clipped by 7 bases and J by 6 bases; unmatched bases: 11. CDR3 length equals 15 residues. The V gene's germline CDR1 is LGHDT and CDR2 YNNKEL (reference sequence). The CDR3, as DNA: TGTGCCAGCACCACACTAGCGGGGTCTGGAAAGACCCAGTACTTC. It encodes CASTTLAGSGKTQYF.